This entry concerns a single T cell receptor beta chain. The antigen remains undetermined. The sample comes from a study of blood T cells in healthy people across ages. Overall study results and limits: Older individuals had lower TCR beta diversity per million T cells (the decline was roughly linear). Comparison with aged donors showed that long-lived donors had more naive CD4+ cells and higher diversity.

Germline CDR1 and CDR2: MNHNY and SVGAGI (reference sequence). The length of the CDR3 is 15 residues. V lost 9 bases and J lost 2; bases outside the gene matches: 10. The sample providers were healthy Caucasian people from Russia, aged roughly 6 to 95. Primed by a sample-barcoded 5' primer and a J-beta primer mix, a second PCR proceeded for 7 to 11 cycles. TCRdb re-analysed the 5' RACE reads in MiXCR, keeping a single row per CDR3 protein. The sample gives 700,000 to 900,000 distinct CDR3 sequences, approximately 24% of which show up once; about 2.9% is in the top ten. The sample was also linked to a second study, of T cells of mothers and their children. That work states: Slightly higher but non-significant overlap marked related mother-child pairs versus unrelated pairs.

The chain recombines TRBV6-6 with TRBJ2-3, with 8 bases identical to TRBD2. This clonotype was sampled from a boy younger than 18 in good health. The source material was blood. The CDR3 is CASSLAGRITDTQYF. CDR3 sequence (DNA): TGTGCCAGTTCCTTAGCGGGGCGGATCACAGATACGCAGTATTTT.